This T cell receptor beta chain was captured in a study of blood T cell dynamics during melanoma immunotherapy. This CDR3 has 19 amino acids. Time point noted: week 3, after first cycle of checkpoint inhibitor. Sampling occurred pretreatment (T0) and at week 3 (W3), after cycle one of checkpoint blockade. Produced via immunoSEQ multiplex PCR; TCRdb's table is partial and in-frame only. This table holds more than 15,000 clones, nearly 90% found once. The material was blood, obtained from a patient treated with checkpoint blockade. The TCR sequence derives from a human donor with melanoma. This chain connects TRBV21-1 to TRBJ1-5. TRBV21-1 is assigned pseudogene status. The CDR3 is CASSIRAGGPKLSNQPQHF. CDR3 coding DNA: TGTGCCAGCAGCATCCGGGCCGGGGGACCCAAATTGAGCAATCAGCCCCAGCATTTT.